Presented here are 2 T cell receptor beta chains from one specimen sequenced in a study of Graves' ophthalmopathy and Graves' hyperthyroidism. RNA served as the template for amplifying TCR beta CDR3 regions. After a first-round RT-PCR with HTBI primers, a second-round multiplex PCR was run. TCRdb independently ran MiXCR on the multiplex PCR reads; one entry per CDR3 protein. The sample shows 560,000 or so distinct CDR3 sequences, approximately 37% of them seen only once. Sequencing was done on a sample of peripheral blood or thyroid tissue (not recorded which). These receptors were taken from an adult man with Graves' hyperthyroidism.

The chain joins TRBV6-5 to TRBJ1-1, with 9 positions matching TRBD1. Germline V gene data show CDR1 as MNHEY and CDR2 as SVGAGI. The CDR3 length is 13 residues. The J segment lost 1 base and the V segment lost 8 bases, leaving 2 bases of the junction unmatched. This CDR3 reads CASLGQGNTEAFF. The CDR3, as DNA: TGTGCCAGCCTGGGACAGGGGAACACTGAAGCTTTCTTT.

Turning to this clonotype: Given a much more abundant clone one base away, this may be a read error. The rearrangement joins TRBV6-1 to TRBJ2-7; TRBD1 aligns across 11 bases. Germline V gene data show CDR1 as MNHNS and CDR2 as SASEGT. The CDR3 covers 13 residues. The CDR3 spells CASSEWTGGEQCF. The CDR3 DNA follows: TGTGCCAGCAGTGAATGGACAGGGGGCGAGCAGTGCTTC.